This T cell receptor beta chain was captured by sequencing in a study of T-cell reconstitution after alpha-beta-depleted transplantation in children. This clonotype was found many times. Trimming shortened V by 3 bases and J by 1 base, and 13 bases separated the two germline ends. The CDR3 length is 15 residues. Germline lookup yields CDR1 DFQATT and CDR2 SNEGSKA (reference sequence). For TCRbeta, the library was prepared with unique molecular identifiers. One entry per CDR3 protein results from TCRdb running MiXCR on the PCR reads. This table holds around 600,000 distinct CDR3 sequences, roughly 15% found once.

The material sequenced was PBMCs from the stem cell graft donor, taken from the stem cell graft. The rearrangement joins TRBV20-1 to TRBJ1-5; D gene uncertain. This receptor was identified in a human donor who donated a stem cell graft to a child with acute myeloid leukemia. CDR3 residues: CSASQEPESNQPQHF. CDR3 in DNA: TGCAGTGCTAGCCAGGAACCGGAAAGCAATCAGCCCCAGCATTTT.